This passage covers 8 T cell receptor beta chains from one sample sequenced in a study of control samples from healthy donors and cancer patients. The assay was immunoSEQ multiplex PCR, and TCRdb's table has in-frame clones only and misses some. The data show 2,000 to 3,000 clones, 96% seen once. The sample comprised PBMCs. The origin of the receptors is a man aged 65 to 85 with colorectal cancer.

The chain has TRBV7-3 and TRBJ2-3; the D is unclear. Per the germline V gene, CDR1 is SGHTA and CDR2 is FQGTGA. This CDR3 contains 16 residues. Trimming shortened V by 1 base and J by 2 bases, and 13 bases separated the two germline ends. DNA for the CDR3: TGTGCCAGCAGCTTAAGTAGGCTACACTCCACAGATACGCAGTATTTT. Translation: CASSLSRLHSTDTQYF.

The J gene is TRBJ1-1, the V gene TRBV28; D is unclear. V was clipped by 3 bases and J by 1 base, with 9 bases between them. This CDR3 contains 14 residues. Germline CDR1 is MDHEN and CDR2 is SYDVKM. The CDR3 nucleotides read TGTGCCAGCAGTTTGACACCGCCGAACACTGAAGCTTTCTTT. It codes for CASSLTPPNTEAFF.

CDR3 amino acids: CASSEGQQANQPQHF. The CDR3 region has the DNA TGTGCCAGCAGCGAGGGACAGCAGGCTAATCAGCCCCAGCATTTT. The chain couples TRBV9 to TRBJ1-5; 7 bases map to TRBD1. The CDR3 contains 15 residues. V was clipped by 3 bases and J by 4 bases; unmatched bases: 7. Germline V gene data show CDR1 as SGDLS and CDR2 as YYNGEE.

The chain is built from TRBV7-2 and TRBJ1-2; D is perhaps TRBD1 (6 bases). CDR3 length: 10 residues. V lost 5 bases and J lost 13, with 11 bases in between. Germline V gene sequence: CDR1 SGHTA, CDR2 FQGNSA. The CDR3 is CASSPGAGTF. CDR3 nucleotide sequence: TGTGCCAGCAGCCCGGGGGCGGGCACCTTC.

The gene calls are TRBV4-1 and TRBJ2-7, with D maybe TRBD1 (7 bases). CDR3 length equals 15 residues. CDR1 and CDR2 from the germline V gene are MGHRA and YSYEKL. Trimming took 2 bases from V and 3 from J, leaving 14 bases between them. In DNA form, the CDR3 reads TGCGCCAGCAGCCAAATGGCAGGGGGAGGCTACGAGCAGTACTTC. Amino acids: CASSQMAGGGYEQYF.

CDR3 region: CASSPGSPSYNEQFF. DNA of the CDR3: TGTGCCAGCTCACCTGGGAGCCCCTCCTACAATGAGCAGTTCTTC. The V and J genes are TRBV18 and TRBJ2-1; D is possibly TRBD2 (5 bases). The V end was cut by 3 bases, the J end by 0 bases, with 9 bases between. Germline lookup yields CDR1 KGHSH and CDR2 LQKENI. This CDR3 comprises 15 residues. Looking up the rest from reference TRBV18 and TRBJ2-1 gives the full variable domain: NAGVMQNPRHLVRRRGQEARLRCSPMKGHSHVYWYRQLPEEGLKFMVYLQKENIIDESGMPKERFSAEFPKEGPSILRIQQVVRGDSAAYFCASSPGSPSYNEQFFGPGTRLTVL.

The gene calls are TRBV19 and TRBJ2-5, with D perhaps TRBD1 (6 bases). The V gene lost 6 bases and the J gene lost 2 bases, with 13 bases spanning the gap. Germline V gene lookup returns CDR1 LNHDA and CDR2 SQIVND (reference sequence). The CDR3 is 14 amino acids. DNA of the CDR3: TGTGCCAGTAGCAATACAGGGTATCAAGAGACCCAGTACTTC. Translating gives CASSNTGYQETQYF.

The chain couples TRBV12-3 or TRBV12-4 to TRBJ2-7; D unresolved. This CDR3 is built from 13 residues. V lost 0 bases to trimming and J lost 2 bases, with 5 bases between them. This chain's CDR3 is CASSLAGTYEQYF. CDR3 nucleotides: TGTGCCAGCAGTTTAGCCGGTACCTACGAGCAGTACTTC.